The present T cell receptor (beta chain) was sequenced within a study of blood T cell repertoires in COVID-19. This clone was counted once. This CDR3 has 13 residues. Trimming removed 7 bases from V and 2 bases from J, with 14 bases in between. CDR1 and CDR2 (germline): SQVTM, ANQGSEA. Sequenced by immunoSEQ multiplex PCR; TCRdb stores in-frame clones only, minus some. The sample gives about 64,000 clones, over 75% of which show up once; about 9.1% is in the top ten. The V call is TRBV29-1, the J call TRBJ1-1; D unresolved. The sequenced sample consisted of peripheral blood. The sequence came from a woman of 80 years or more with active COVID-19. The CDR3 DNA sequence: TGCAGCGCACTCCCTGGGCTAAACACTGAAGCTTTCTTT. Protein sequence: CSALPGLNTEAFF.